The 28 T cell receptor beta chains reported below all come from one sample, sequenced in a study of glioma-infiltrating T cells. TCR alpha and beta CDR3 regions were amplified from RNA using iRepertoire nested multiplex PCR. Each CDR3 protein is one row after TCRdb ran MiXCR on the multiplex PCR reads. This sample has about 130,000 distinct CDR3 sequences, with around 23% found just once. Sequenced material: glioma tissue, nonneoplastic brain tissue, or PBMCs (not recorded which). Receptor source: a human donor with low-grade glioma or glioblastoma, undergoing nonglioma brain surgery, or in good health (not recorded which).

The chain employs TRBV2 and TRBJ1-1; no firm D call. Between the trimmed V and J ends, which lost 7 bases and 6 bases, there was a span of 12 bases. CDR3 length: 12 residues. Germline CDR1 SNHLY, CDR2 FYNNEI. CDR3 nucleotides: TGTGCCAGCATTCGGGGTATCGCTGAAGCTTTCTTT. Translated: CASIRGIAEAFF.

This clonotype occurred many times. The J gene is TRBJ2-7, the V gene TRBV20-1; 8 nucleotides agree with TRBD1. The CDR3 length is 14 residues. Germline V lookup: CDR1 DFQATT, CDR2 SNEGSKA (reference sequence). The junction had 6 bases not matched to a gene; V was cut back by 0 bases and J by 5 bases. Here the CDR3 DNA reads TGCAGTGCTAGAGATCCCCAGACAGGGGACGAGCAGTACGTC. It encodes CSARDPQTGDEQYV.

This clonotype was observed a handful of times. The rearrangement joins TRBV24-1 to TRBJ2-5; tentative D call: TRBD1 (6 bases). This CDR3 comprises 16 residues. Germline V gene lookup returns CDR1 KGHDR and CDR2 SFDVKD. Trimming removed 4 bases from V and 1 base from J, with 15 bases in between. For the CDR3, the DNA is TGTGCCACCAGTGACCCTACTCAGACAGGCCAAGAGACCCAGTACTTC. Its translation: CATSDPTQTGQETQYF.

In this sample, this clonotype turned up many times. V is TRBV20-1 and J is TRBJ1-2, with D possibly TRBD1 on 6 matching bases. The CDR3 sequence is 13 residues long. CDR1 and CDR2 (germline): DFQATT, SNEGSKA (reference sequence). V was shortened by 1 base and J by 2 bases, with 8 bases between the two germline ends. CDR3 sequence: CSARGQANYGYTF. The CDR3 DNA reads as TGCAGTGCTAGAGGACAGGCGAACTATGGCTACACCTTC.

Remarks on this clonotype: An end of the junction differs from the germline gene, which may be a read error. This sequence joins TRBV5-5 and TRBJ2-4; tentative D call: TRBD1 (6 bases). The CDR3 has 15 residues. Looked up from germline, CDR1 is SGHKS and CDR2 is YYEKEE (reference sequence). CDR3 sequence: CAGSSQGLAKNIQYF. CDR3 nucleotides: TGTGCCGGCAGCTCGCAGGGGCTAGCCAAAAACATTCAGTACTTC. Supplemented by reference TRBV5-5 and TRBJ2-4, the full variable domain reads DAGVTQSPTHLIKTRGQQVTLRCSPISGHKSVSWYQQVLGQGPQFIFQYYEKEERGRGNFPDRFSARQFPNYSSELNVNALLLGDSALYLCAGSSQGLAKNIQYFGAGTRLSVL.

This clonotype turned up a few times. This chain connects TRBV7-9 to TRBJ1-1, with unresolved D. V was pared by 7 bases and J by 2 bases, with 17 bases between. Germline assignment: CDR1 SEHNR and CDR2 FQNEAQ (reference sequence). The CDR3 is 15 amino acids. CDR3 amino acids: CASNPMEGRNTEAFF. DNA of the CDR3: TGTGCCAGCAACCCAATGGAGGGCAGAAACACTGAAGCTTTCTTT.

The chain uses TRBV6-2 or TRBV6-3 and TRBJ1-6; possibly TRBD1 for D (5 bases). Germline CDR1 and CDR2: MNHEY and SVGEGT. The CDR3 sequence is 13 residues long. Trimming left V 7 bases short and J 7 bases short, with 11 bases between. The CDR3 nucleotides read TGTGCCAGCATCGGGACTCTCAATTCACCCCTCCACTTT. Translated, it gives CASIGTLNSPLHF.

This clonotype was counted a single time. The genes are TRBV7-2 and TRBJ1-6, with D maybe TRBD1 (6 bases). The V end was cut by 2 bases, the J end by 6 bases, with 11 bases between. The CDR3 is made up of 15 amino acids. Germline values: CDR1 SGHTA, CDR2 FQGNSA. This CDR3 reads CASSLTRGINSPLHF. The CDR3 DNA reads as TGTGCCAGCAGCTTAACAAGGGGGATTAATTCACCCCTCCACTTT.

This clonotype was counted only a few times. The rearrangement uses TRBV9 and TRBJ1-1; D is unclear. Per the germline V gene, CDR1 is SGDLS and CDR2 is YYNGEE. The CDR3 is 14 amino acids. Trimming left V 0 bases short and J 0 bases short, with 6 bases between. The DNA of the CDR3 is TGTGCCAGCAGCGTAGTACACCTGAACACTGAAGCTTTCTTT. Protein sequence: CASSVVHLNTEAFF.

On this clonotype itself: This could be a read error, since a much larger clone is one nucleotide away. V gene TRBV6-2 or TRBV6-3 combines with J gene TRBJ2-7; D ambiguous. V shed 6 bases and J shed 2 bases, with 14 bases lying between them. Per germline, CDR1 MNHEY and CDR2 SVGEGT. This CDR3 is 14 amino acids long. CDR3 DNA sequence: TGTGCCAGCAGCGTCCGACACGTCACCTACGAGCAGTACGTC. It is translated as CASSVRHVTYEQYV.

V gene TRBV4-2 combines with J gene TRBJ1-1; D possibly corresponds to TRBD1 (5 bases). V dropped 4 bases and J dropped 2 bases, with 14 bases sitting between them. Germline V gene data show CDR1 as LGHNA and CDR2 as YNFKEQ. CDR3 size: 15 residues. Here the CDR3 DNA reads TGTGCCAGCAGCCCCAGGGACCTAGAAAACACTGAAGCTTTCTTT. Amino acid sequence: CASSPRDLENTEAFF.

In the case of this clonotype: Mismatch with germline at one junction end may stem from a read error. The chain uses TRBV7-2 and TRBJ2-3; 11 bases map to TRBD2. The germline CDR1 and CDR2 sequences are SGHTA and FQGNSA. The CDR3 is 18 residues long. The CDR3 sequence is CASSLAWVAGGPSDTQYF. The CDR3 nucleotides are TGCGCCAGCAGCTTAGCGTGGGTAGCGGGGGGGCCTTCAGATACGCAGTATTTT.

This clonotype occurred a few times. The chain joins TRBV3-1 to TRBJ1-1; D unclear. This CDR3 spans 16 amino acids. Germline V lookup: CDR1 LGHDT, CDR2 YNNKEL (reference sequence). V dropped 0 bases and J dropped 1 base, with 12 bases sitting between them. CDR3 loop: CASSQDLAGRNTEAFF. DNA for the CDR3: TGTGCCAGCAGCCAAGATCTTGCAGGAAGGAACACTGAAGCTTTCTTT. The full variable domain, with the rest looked up from reference TRBV3-1 and TRBJ1-1, is DTAVSQTPKYLVTQMGNDKSIKCEQNLGHDTMYWYKQDSKKFLKIMFSYNNKELIINETVPNRFSPKSPDKAHLNLHINSLELGDSAVYFCASSQDLAGRNTEAFFGQGTRLTVV.

This clonotype has a single count. In DNA form, the CDR3 reads TGTGCCAGCAGTTTATGGTCCCCGGGACAGAGCTCTGGAAACACCATATATTTT. Translating gives CASSLWSPGQSSGNTIYF. The rearrangement joins TRBV12-3 or TRBV12-4 to TRBJ1-3; TRBD1 aligns across 7 bases. The V and J ends lost 2 bases and 0 bases, in that order; junction bases with no gene match: 10. CDR3 length: 18 amino acids.

This clonotype has ten or more counts. This chain links TRBV27 with TRBJ1-1; 9 nucleotides line up with TRBD1. The germline CDR1 and CDR2 sequences are MNHEY and SMNVEV (reference sequence). The length of the CDR3 is 15 residues. J gave up 6 bases and V 1 base, and 6 bases lay outside the gene matches. DNA for the CDR3: TGTGCCAGCAGTTTATTGGGGACAGGGTCGCCTGAAGCTTTCTTT. Its translation is CASSLLGTGSPEAFF.

This chain joins TRBV2 and TRBJ2-5, with D tentatively TRBD1 (6 bases). Germline CDR1 SNHLY, CDR2 FYNNEI. The CDR3 consists of 13 residues. Trimming took 5 bases from V and 5 from J, leaving 12 bases between them. The CDR3 protein is CASSQTGLETQYF. The CDR3 DNA is TGTGCCAGCAGTCAGACAGGACTTGAGACCCAGTACTTC.

The chain employs TRBV6-2 or TRBV6-3 and TRBJ1-1, with D tentatively TRBD1 (5 bases). Germline V gene data show CDR1 as MNHEY and CDR2 as SVGEGT. The CDR3 has 14 amino acids. V shed 6 bases and J shed 0 bases, with 11 bases lying between them. CDR3 sequence reads: CASSPGEVNTEAFF. CDR3 bases: TGTGCCAGCAGCCCGGGGGAGGTGAACACTGAAGCTTTCTTT.

Remarks on this clonotype: Since a much larger clone is just one base distant, this may be a read error. This chain connects TRBV27 to TRBJ2-1; the match to TRBD2 covers 7 bases. The CDR3 spans 16 residues. V shed 3 bases and J 2 bases; nucleotides not matched to a gene: 7. Germline CDR1 reads MNHEY; CDR2 reads SMNVEV (reference sequence). The CDR3 loop is CASSFSSGEAYNEQFF. In DNA, the CDR3 is TGTGCCAGCAGTTTCTCTAGCGGCGAGGCCTACAATGAGCAGTTCTTC.

The chain couples TRBV7-9 to TRBJ1-5; D gene unclear. Trimming pared 5 bases from V and 6 bases from J, leaving 11 bases between. The CDR3 loop spans 13 amino acids. CDR1 and CDR2 (germline): SEHNR, FQNEAQ (reference sequence). The CDR3 bases are TGTGCCAGCAGCCCCGATGCGGGTCAGCCCCAGCATTTT. Its translation is CASSPDAGQPQHF. Using reference TRBV7-9 and TRBJ1-5 for the parts outside the CDR3, the full variable domain is DTGVSQNPRHKITKRGQNVTFRCDPISEHNRLYWYRQTLGQGPEFLTYFQNEAQLEKSRLLSDRFSAERPKGSFSTLEIQRTEQGDSAMYLCASSPDAGQPQHFGDGTRLSIL.

This clonotype showed up just once. Being one base from a much bigger clone, this may be a read error. The chain has TRBV27 and TRBJ2-3, with 8 bases identical to TRBD2. CDR3 length: 15 amino acids. J gave up 0 bases and V 5 bases, and 4 bases lay outside the gene matches. The germline gives CDR1 MNHEY, CDR2 SMNVEV (reference sequence). The CDR3 DNA follows: TGTGCCAGCAGTACGCAGCGGGGGAGCACAGATACGCAGTATTTT. Translated: CASSTQRGSTDTQYF.

This clonotype was counted ten times or more. This chain joins TRBV27 and TRBJ2-7; D is uncertain. Trimming pared 2 bases from V and 2 bases from J, leaving 1 base between. The CDR3 loop spans 11 amino acids. Germline loops: CDR1 MNHEY, CDR2 SMNVEV (reference sequence). The CDR3 nucleotides are TGTGCCAGCAGTTTAGCCTACGAGCAGTACGTC. Amino acid sequence: CASSLAYEQYV.

This clonotype was picked up a small number of times. CDR3 residues: CASKAGGPVNEQFF. The DNA of the CDR3 is TGTGCCAGCAAAGCGGGGGGGCCCGTCAATGAGCAGTTCTTC. The chain combines TRBV2 with TRBJ2-1; 10 bases map to TRBD2. This CDR3 spans 14 amino acids. Germline-derived CDR1 and CDR2 are SNHLY and FYNNEI. J gave up 6 bases and V 7 bases, and 6 bases lay outside the gene matches.

Many counts were recorded for this clonotype. CDR3 DNA sequence: TGTGCCACCAGTGACCCCAGTGGTACCGCAGGAGGCTACACCTTC. Amino acids: CATSDPSGTAGGYTF. The chain recombines TRBV24-1 with TRBJ1-2; no firm D call. The germline V and J ends were trimmed by 4 bases and 8 bases, with 19 bases remaining between them. This CDR3 is 15 amino acids long. Per germline, CDR1 KGHDR and CDR2 SFDVKD.

This clonotype was seen repeatedly, ten times or more. The chain has TRBV2 and TRBJ1-2, with D maybe TRBD1 (6 bases). This CDR3 is built from 15 residues. Trimming removed 6 bases at V and 7 bases at J, with 21 bases between. The germline V gene encodes CDR1 SNHLY and CDR2 FYNNEI. The CDR3 region is CASSRTGTPYGGYTF. The CDR3 DNA reads as TGTGCCAGCAGCCGGACCGGGACACCCTATGGTGGCTACACCTTC.

This clonotype has at least ten counts. This rearrangement joins TRBV20-1 to TRBJ2-7, with TRBD1 matching over 10 bases. Germline V gene data show CDR1 as DFQATT and CDR2 as SNEGSKA (reference sequence). The CDR3 runs to 13 residues. The junction had 1 base not matched to a gene; V was cut back by 3 bases and J by 2 bases. The CDR3: CSASGQGAYEQYV. Written as DNA, the CDR3 is TGCAGTGCTAGTGGACAGGGGGCCTACGAGCAGTACGTC.

This clonotype was observed at least ten times. The gene calls are TRBV12-3 or TRBV12-4 and TRBJ2-5; D possibly uses TRBD1 or TRBD2 (5 bases each). V lost 3 bases, J lost 4 bases, and 9 bases lay in between. There are 13 residues in the CDR3. The CDR3 DNA reads as TGTGCCAGCAGTTTGAGGGGATCAGAGACCCAGTACTTC. Its protein product is CASSLRGSETQYF.

V usage is TRBV2 and J usage is TRBJ2-2, with a possible D match to TRBD1 (6 bases). From germline, CDR1 is SNHLY and CDR2 FYNNEI. Trimming cost V 8 bases and J 4 bases, with 17 bases left between them. The CDR3 loop spans 15 amino acids. In nucleotides, the CDR3 is TGTGCCAGCGGGCACGGGGACATTAGCACCGGGGAGCTGTTTTTT. Residues: CASGHGDISTGELFF.

A word on this clonotype: At one boundary the junction diverges from the germline segment, which might be a read error. This sequence joins TRBV11-1 and TRBJ1-6; D gene unclear. The germline CDR1 and CDR2 sequences are SGHAT and FQDESV (reference sequence). CDR3 length: 13 residues. The CDR3, as DNA: TGTGCCAGCAGCTTAATCCAGGACTCACACCTCCACTTT. It codes for CASSLIQDSHLHF.